Reported below is one T cell receptor (beta chain). Repertoires were generated with immunoSEQ multiplex PCR, while TCRdb's copy carries only in-frame clones and drops some. Found here are approximately 100,000 clones, 91% of them singletons; the top ten hold about 3%. This sample stems from a study of T cell changes during pregnancy in multiple sclerosis. This TCR was sampled from a female donor with multiple sclerosis, enrolled in a pregnancy study. The sequencing here drew on peripheral blood, taken after pregnancy.

In DNA, the CDR3 is TGTGCCAGCAGCTTGCTTGGGACAGGGAACTATAATTCACCCCTCCACTTT. Its translation is CASSLLGTGNYNSPLHF. The chain recombines TRBV5-4 with TRBJ1-6; 9 bases match TRBD1. Germline CDR1 SGHNT, CDR2 YYREEE (reference sequence). Unmatched junction bases numbered 5, after V lost 1 base and J lost 3 bases. This CDR3 has 17 amino acids. Full variable domain (remainder filled in from reference TRBV5-4 and TRBJ1-6): ETGVTQSPTHLIKTRGQQVTLRCSSQSGHNTVSWYQQALGQGPQFIFQYYREEENGRGNFPPRFSGLQFPNYSSELNVNALELDDSALYLCASSLLGTGNYNSPLHFGNGTRLTVT.